This record concerns one TCR beta chain sequence. The antigen remains undetermined. Sequencing was performed with immunoSEQ multiplex PCR; in TCRdb, only in-frame clones are kept and a portion is missing. The table has about 420,000 clones, 88% seen once. This CDR3 has 14 residues. Germline V lookup: CDR1 MNHEY, CDR2 SVGAGI. With 4 bases clipped from V and 6 bases from J, the junction kept 4 bases outside the gene matches. This sample is drawn from a study of Ad26.COV2.S vaccination and SARS-CoV-2 variants. The wider study: Each vaccinee took Ad26.COV2.S intramuscularly, once or twice 56 days apart. Notes on the study in general: Non-spike TCR breadth showed similarity between vaccine and placebo recipients.

Sample treatment: approximately 18 received Ad26.COV2.S at low or high dose, single or two shots; a few received placebo; per-sample allocation not given. On day 63 after the first injection, vaccine and placebo recipients gave samples. In Boston, an adult donor aged 18-55 years took part. Sequencing was performed on peripheral blood, taken in a trial of Ad26.COV2.S vaccine versus placebo. The clonotype was recovered from a person aged 18 to 59 who received the Ad26.COV2.S COVID-19 vaccine or a placebo. The rearrangement links TRBV6-5 to TRBJ2-4, with 9 nucleotides matching TRBD1. The CDR3 region is CASSSRGQGNIQYF. The CDR3 nucleotides are TGTGCCAGCAGTTCCCGGGGACAGGGAAACATTCAGTACTTC.